A selection of T cell receptor beta chains follows, all from one sample in a study of shared clonotypes between healthy human individuals. The method was immunoSEQ multiplex PCR; TCRdb's version includes in-frame clones alone and lacks a portion of them. Seen here are 2 million to 2.5 million clones, around 96% observed once, and the top ten hold 1.1%. The sequencing sample was made of naive CD8+ T cells sorted from blood. All receptors derive from a man aged 18 to 29 in good health. CDR3s include the opening cysteine and the closing phenylalanine or tryptophan. D genes are given only for firm matches. A clone size is listed for some rows: how often the clone was seen (once, few, many), or a class if it is expanded.

size: NA; V: TRBV15; D: NA; J: TRBJ2-7; CDR3: CATSRDPESYEQYF; DNA: TGTGCCACCAGCAGAGATCCCGAGTCCTACGAGCAGTACTTC
size: NA; V: TRBV6-1; D: NA; J: TRBJ1-1; CDR3: CASSDGMWGPEAFF; DNA: TGTGCCAGCAGTGACGGTATGTGGGGGCCTGAAGCTTTCTTT
size: NA; V: TRBV9; D: NA; J: TRBJ2-1; CDR3: CASSANNEQFF; DNA: TGTGCCAGCAGCGCTAACAATGAGCAGTTCTTC
size: NA; V: TRBV5-5; D: NA; J: TRBJ1-3; CDR3: CASSLAATSGNTIYF; DNA: TGTGCCAGCAGCTTGGCCGCAACCTCTGGAAACACCATATATTTT
size: NA; V: TRBV6-1; D: NA; J: TRBJ2-7; CDR3: CASSGQGSHYEQYF; DNA: TGTGCCAGCAGTGGCCAGGGATCCCACTACGAGCAGTACTTC
size: NA; V: TRBV7-8; D: NA; J: TRBJ1-6; CDR3: CASSLRMPYNSPLHF; DNA: TGTGCCAGCAGCTTAAGGATGCCCTATAATTCACCCCTCCACTTT
size: NA; V: TRBV4-1; D: TRBD2; J: TRBJ2-7; CDR3: CASSQVGTSGSPYEQYF; DNA: TGCGCCAGCAGCCAAGTGGGGACTAGCGGGAGCCCCTACGAGCAGTACTTC
size: NA; V: TRBV9; D: TRBD2; J: TRBJ2-3; CDR3: CASSPWAGGSTDTQYF; DNA: TGTGCCAGCAGCCCTTGGGCGGGGGGCAGCACAGATACGCAGTATTTT
size: NA; V: TRBV10-1; D: NA; J: TRBJ2-2; CDR3: CASTTEVPGELFF; DNA: TGCGCCAGCACCACAGAGGTTCCCGGGGAGCTGTTTTTT
size: NA; V: TRBV7-8; D: NA; J: TRBJ2-2; CDR3: CASSLGLGGELFF; DNA: TGTGCCAGCAGCTTAGGGTTAGGCGGGGAGCTGTTTTTT
size: NA; V: TRBV2; D: TRBD1; J: TRBJ1-5; CDR3: CASSRDRVLQHF; DNA: TGTGCCAGCAGCCGGGACAGGGTACTCCAGCATTTT
size: NA; V: TRBV13; D: NA; J: TRBJ1-4; CDR3: CASTQSTYSDEKLFF; DNA: TGTGCCAGCACTCAGTCGACTTATTCGGATGAAAAACTGTTTTTT
size: once; V: TRBV9; D: NA; J: TRBJ2-5; CDR3: CASSSTGIQETQYF; DNA: TGTGCCAGCAGCTCAACAGGCATTCAAGAGACCCAGTACTTC
size: NA; V: TRBV2; D: NA; J: TRBJ2-5; CDR3: CAGLGEGETQYF; DNA: TGTGCCGGCCTAGGAGAGGGAGAGACCCAGTACTTC
size: NA; V: TRBV11-3; D: NA; J: TRBJ2-1; CDR3: CASSLDAEREGVYNEQFF; DNA: TGTGCCAGCAGCTTAGATGCTGAGAGGGAGGGGGTCTACAATGAGCAGTTCTTC
size: NA; V: TRBV7-9; D: NA; J: TRBJ2-5; CDR3: CASSPVGSETQYF; DNA: TGTGCCAGCAGTCCAGTCGGGTCAGAGACCCAGTACTTC
size: NA; V: TRBV5-4; D: TRBD2; J: TRBJ2-7; CDR3: CASSLVGSGNYEQYF; DNA: TGTGCCAGCAGCTTGGTGGGTAGCGGGAACTACGAGCAGTACTTC
size: few; V: TRBV7-9; D: TRBD1; J: TRBJ2-7; CDR3: CASSLGQEYYEQYF; DNA: TGTGCCAGCAGCTTGGGACAGGAATACTACGAGCAGTACTTC
size: NA; V: TRBV4-1; D: NA; J: TRBJ2-7; CDR3: CASSQDRPLGAYSYEQYF; DNA: TGCGCCAGCAGCCAAGATCGTCCCCTAGGGGCATACTCCTACGAGCAGTACTTC
size: NA; V: TRBV28; D: NA; J: TRBJ1-4; CDR3: CASSLYREATNEKLFF; DNA: TGTGCCAGCAGTTTATATAGGGAGGCAACTAATGAAAAACTGTTTTTT
size: NA; V: TRBV5-4; D: TRBD1; J: TRBJ1-6; CDR3: CASSTGGLSSYNSPLHF; DNA: TGTGCCAGCAGCACAGGGGGCCTAAGCTCCTATAATTCACCCCTCCACTTT
size: NA; V: TRBV4-1; D: TRBD1; J: TRBJ2-3; CDR3: CASSQVWDRGADTQYF; DNA: TGCGCCAGCAGCCAAGTCTGGGACAGGGGAGCAGATACGCAGTATTTT
size: NA; V: TRBV30; D: NA; J: TRBJ2-1; CDR3: CAWSPWEAREQFF; DNA: TGTGCCTGGAGTCCTTGGGAAGCGCGCGAGCAGTTCTTC
size: NA; V: TRBV7-9; D: NA; J: TRBJ2-3; CDR3: CASSPEPYTQYF; DNA: TGTGCCAGCAGCCCGGAGCCCTATACGCAGTATTTT
size: once; V: TRBV6-5; D: TRBD2; J: TRBJ2-1; CDR3: CASSIAGAREQFF; DNA: TGTGCCAGCAGTATAGCGGGAGCTCGAGAGCAGTTCTTC
size: NA; V: TRBV27; D: TRBD2; J: TRBJ2-2; CDR3: CASSLLAGGLTGELFF; DNA: TGTGCCAGCAGTTTACTAGCGGGAGGACTCACCGGGGAGCTGTTTTTT
size: NA; V: TRBV28; D: TRBD2; J: TRBJ2-1; CDR3: CASSSYSSGGAYNEQFF; DNA: TGTGCCAGCAGTTCCTATTCTAGCGGGGGGGCTTACAATGAGCAGTTCTTC
size: NA; V: TRBV29-1; D: NA; J: TRBJ2-7; CDR3: CSVASHSVDEYF; DNA: TGCAGCGTAGCGTCCCACTCGGTCGATGAGTACTTC
size: NA; V: TRBV27; D: TRBD1; J: TRBJ2-7; CDR3: CASSWGQGASEQYF; DNA: TGTGCCAGCAGCTGGGGACAGGGGGCAAGCGAGCAGTACTTC
size: NA; V: TRBV4-3; D: TRBD2; J: TRBJ2-5; CDR3: CASSQDSLSTAGVGETQYF; DNA: TGCGCCAGCAGCCAAGATTCCCTGTCGACGGCGGGAGTAGGAGAGACCCAGTACTTC
size: NA; V: TRBV2; D: NA; J: TRBJ1-5; CDR3: CASGKLGYSNQPQHF; DNA: TGTGCCAGCGGGAAACTGGGCTATAGCAATCAGCCCCAGCATTTT
size: NA; V: TRBV4-1; D: NA; J: TRBJ2-3; CDR3: CASSAREGDTQYF; DNA: TGCGCCAGCAGCGCCAGAGAGGGAGATACGCAGTATTTT
size: NA; V: TRBV7-2; D: NA; J: TRBJ1-5; CDR3: CASSLVPAGGNQPQHF; DNA: TGTGCCAGCAGCTTAGTCCCCGCGGGAGGCAATCAGCCCCAGCATTTT
size: NA; V: TRBV11-2; D: NA; J: TRBJ2-7; CDR3: CASSLVRGYEQYF; DNA: TGTGCCAGCAGCTTGGTTCGTGGCTACGAGCAGTACTTC